This record concerns one T cell receptor (beta chain) sequence. The antigen this receptor binds is unknown. Base qualities are missing; no much larger clone stands one base away. This sample is part of a study of control samples from healthy donors and cancer patients (dated by TCRdb to the early 2020s). V is clipped by 0 bases and J by 3 bases, and the sequence between their germline boundaries is 9 bases long. From cysteine to phenylalanine, the CDR3 is 14 amino acids long. The read is trimmed to its CDR3 DNA, 42 bases read in frame from base 1. The germline V gene (reference sequence) specifies MNHNY as CDR1 and SVGAGI as CDR2. Receptor libraries were prepared by the immunoSEQ multiplex PCR assay. Sourced from immuneACCESS, this table was stored by TCRdb with only in-frame sequences that have V and J called. A share of the clones is absent; for the studies checked, an unresolved V gene accounts for under half, and the remainder has no known explanation. Across this sample there are 99,000 or so clones, with about four fifths seen only once. The top ten clones comprise roughly 2% of the sample.

The sequenced sample was blood. In this chain, TRBV6-6 is recombined with TRBJ2-7; TRBD2 could be the D gene, as 5 bases match. This clonotype originated in a man between 60 and 70 years old in good health. The DNA sequence is TGTGCCAGCAGTTACTCGCCGGGAAACTACGAGCAGTACTTC. This encodes CASSYSPGNYEQYF.